A selection of T cell receptor beta chains follows, all from one sample in a study of T cell responses to AZD1222 COVID-19 vaccine. The method was immunoSEQ multiplex PCR; TCRdb's version includes in-frame clones alone and lacks a portion of them. The sample yields approximately 120,000 clones, 88% seen once. The specimen was peripheral blood, collected on day 0 of AZD1222 vaccination. The receptors originated from an adult in good health. CDR3s include the opening cysteine and the closing phenylalanine or tryptophan. Fields, in order: J gene, D gene, clone size, V gene, CDR3 protein, CDR3 DNA. A D gene is named only where the DNA matches it firmly. Rows may omit the clone size; those that give it use once, few, many or a size class.

J: TRBJ1-3
D: TRBD1
size: NA
V: TRBV29-1
CDR3: CSVRQGTGNTIYF
DNA: TGCAGCGTTCGACAGGGCACTGGAAACACCATATATTTT

J: TRBJ2-7
D: TRBD2
size: NA
V: TRBV29-1
CDR3: CSVELRAGASGLGLYEQYF
DNA: TGCAGCGTTGAATTGCGGGCGGGCGCTAGCGGCTTAGGGCTCTACGAGCAGTACTTC

J: TRBJ2-1
D: TRBD2
size: NA
V: TRBV3-1/TRBV3-2
CDR3: CASSLQRGLYNEQFF
DNA: TGTGCCAGCAGCCTCCAGCGGGGGCTCTACAATGAGCAGTTCTTC

J: TRBJ2-5
D: NA
size: NA
V: TRBV2
CDR3: CASRGGRQETQYF
DNA: TGTGCCAGCAGGGGGGGACGGCAAGAGACCCAGTACTTC

J: TRBJ2-7
D: NA
size: NA
V: TRBV11-1
CDR3: CASSLGLVTGEQYF
DNA: TGTGCCAGCAGCTTAGGACTAGTAACGGGCGAGCAGTACTTC

J: TRBJ2-5
D: NA
size: NA
V: TRBV7-9
CDR3: CASSRGGRETQYF
DNA: TGTGCCAGCAGCCGCGGAGGTCGAGAGACCCAGTACTTC

J: TRBJ1-1
D: NA
size: NA
V: TRBV27
CDR3: CASSFADNTEAFF
DNA: TGTGCCAGCAGTTTTGCGGATAACACTGAAGCTTTCTTT

J: TRBJ2-1
D: NA
size: NA
V: TRBV21-1
CDR3: CASSKTSGGDRTYNEQFF
DNA: TGTGCCAGCAGCAAAACAAGTGGAGGGGACAGGACCTACAATGAGCAGTTCTTC

J: TRBJ2-2
D: TRBD1
size: NA
V: TRBV6-5
CDR3: CASRTGGGNGELFF
DNA: TGTGCCAGCAGAACAGGGGGCGGGAACGGGGAGCTGTTTTTT

J: TRBJ2-7
D: TRBD1
size: NA
V: TRBV7-2
CDR3: CASSLLSGGSYEQYF
DNA: TGTGCCAGCAGCTTATTGTCAGGGGGATCCTACGAGCAGTACTTC

J: TRBJ1-5
D: TRBD1
size: NA
V: TRBV18
CDR3: CASSPYPGQSARTQHF
DNA: TGTGCCAGCTCACCTTACCCGGGACAGTCGGCCCGGACCCAGCATTTT

J: TRBJ2-1
D: TRBD1
size: once
V: TRBV7-3
CDR3: CASSPNRDRGHNEQFF
DNA: TGTGCCAGCAGCCCGAACCGGGACAGGGGCCACAATGAGCAGTTCTTC

J: TRBJ1-5
D: NA
size: NA
V: TRBV27
CDR3: CASSPEALRSNQPQHF
DNA: TGTGCCAGCAGCCCAGAGGCTCTCAGGAGCAATCAGCCCCAGCATTTT

J: TRBJ1-1
D: NA
size: NA
V: TRBV23-1
CDR3: CASSQCTGEAFF
DNA: TGCGCCAGCAGTCAATGCACGGGTGAAGCTTTCTTT

J: TRBJ2-7
D: TRBD2
size: NA
V: TRBV11-2
CDR3: CASSGGLAGPEQYF
DNA: TGTGCCAGCAGCGGGGGACTAGCGGGCCCCGAGCAGTACTTC

J: TRBJ1-5
D: NA
size: few
V: TRBV6-2/TRBV6-3
CDR3: CASSYYDQSINQPQHF
DNA: TGTGCCAGCAGTTACTATGACCAGTCCATCAATCAGCCCCAGCATTTT

J: TRBJ2-7
D: NA
size: NA
V: TRBV4-1
CDR3: CASSQSPGSQQYF
DNA: TGCGCCAGCAGCCAGTCGCCCGGGAGCCAGCAGTACTTC

J: TRBJ2-3
D: NA
size: few
V: TRBV14
CDR3: CASSRLDRIDTQYF
DNA: TGTGCCAGCAGCCGACTAGACCGGATAGATACGCAGTATTTT

J: TRBJ1-1
D: NA
size: NA
V: TRBV9
CDR3: CASSAGGGLNTEAFF
DNA: TGTGCCAGCAGCGCAGGCGGGGGATTGAACACTGAAGCTTTCTTT

J: TRBJ2-1
D: NA
size: NA
V: TRBV12-3/TRBV12-4
CDR3: CASSLAGGEQFF
DNA: TGTGCCAGCAGTTTAGCAGGCGGAGAGCAGTTCTTC

J: TRBJ1-6
D: NA
size: NA
V: TRBV14
CDR3: CASSPRWGNSPLHF
DNA: TGTGCCAGCAGCCCCCGATGGGGGAATTCACCCCTCCACTTT

J: TRBJ2-7
D: NA
size: NA
V: TRBV7-9
CDR3: CASSLASGEPYEQYF
DNA: TGTGCCAGCAGCTTAGCGTCTGGGGAGCCCTACGAGCAGTACTTC

J: TRBJ1-5
D: TRBD1
size: few
V: TRBV29-1
CDR3: CSVGGQGASSNQPQHF
DNA: TGCAGCGTTGGGGGACAGGGGGCGTCGAGCAATCAGCCCCAGCATTTT

J: TRBJ1-5
D: NA
size: NA
V: TRBV6-6
CDR3: CASSVKGGQPQHF
DNA: TGTGCCAGCAGCGTCAAAGGGGGTCAGCCCCAGCATTTT

J: TRBJ1-5
D: NA
size: NA
V: TRBV28
CDR3: CASRHGQLGNQPQHF
DNA: TGTGCCAGCAGACACGGACAACTCGGGAATCAGCCCCAGCATTTT

J: TRBJ2-2
D: TRBD2
size: NA
V: TRBV9
CDR3: CASSARVLAGIAGELFF
DNA: TGTGCCAGCAGCGCGAGGGTCCTAGCGGGAATCGCCGGGGAGCTGTTTTTT

J: TRBJ2-7
D: TRBD2
size: NA
V: TRBV9
CDR3: CASSPSGTSYEQYF
DNA: TGTGCCAGCAGCCCATCCGGGACTAGCTACGAGCAGTACTTC

J: TRBJ1-4
D: TRBD1
size: NA
V: TRBV18
CDR3: CASSPQSGGGEKLFF
DNA: TGTGCCAGCTCACCACAGTCAGGGGGAGGTGAAAAACTGTTTTTT

J: TRBJ2-3
D: NA
size: NA
V: TRBV11-2
CDR3: CASSLAAGTDTQYF
DNA: TGTGCCAGCAGCTTAGCGGCGGGTACAGATACGCAGTATTTT

J: TRBJ1-2
D: NA
size: NA
V: TRBV6-5
CDR3: CASSPRKRNYGYTF
DNA: TGTGCCAGCAGCCCCCGAAAGAGGAACTATGGCTACACCTTC

J: TRBJ1-1
D: NA
size: NA
V: TRBV14
CDR3: CASSQLTPLNTEAFF
DNA: TGTGCCAGCAGCCAGCTGACCCCGTTGAACACTGAAGCTTTCTTT

J: TRBJ2-7
D: NA
size: NA
V: TRBV28
CDR3: CASSLSQAEQYF
DNA: TGTGCCAGCAGTTTATCACAAGCCGAGCAGTACTTC

J: TRBJ2-7
D: TRBD1
size: NA
V: TRBV6-2/TRBV6-3
CDR3: CASSPGQGATRFYEQYF
DNA: TGTGCCAGCAGCCCTGGACAGGGGGCAACTCGGTTCTACGAGCAGTACTTC

J: TRBJ1-5
D: TRBD1
size: NA
V: TRBV12-3/TRBV12-4
CDR3: CASAGTGDQPQHF
DNA: TGTGCCAGCGCCGGGACAGGTGATCAGCCCCAGCATTTT

J: TRBJ1-2
D: NA
size: NA
V: TRBV5-6
CDR3: CASSLWGSGYGYTF
DNA: TGTGCCAGCAGCTTGTGGGGATCTGGCTATGGCTACACCTTC

J: TRBJ2-1
D: NA
size: NA
V: TRBV9
CDR3: CASSVGGGEQFF
DNA: TGTGCCAGCAGCGTAGGGGGAGGTGAGCAGTTCTTC

J: TRBJ2-5
D: NA
size: NA
V: TRBV19
CDR3: CASSKGGRAETQYF
DNA: TGTGCCAGTAGTAAGGGGGGCAGGGCGGAGACCCAGTACTTC

J: TRBJ1-1
D: TRBD1
size: NA
V: TRBV19
CDR3: CASRSTGDDTEAFF
DNA: TGTGCCAGTAGATCGACAGGGGACGACACTGAAGCTTTCTTT

J: TRBJ2-7
D: NA
size: once
V: TRBV4-1
CDR3: CASSRAPGGAPYEQYF
DNA: TGCGCCAGCAGCCGAGCCCCTGGCGGGGCCCCTTACGAGCAGTACTTC

J: TRBJ1-2
D: NA
size: NA
V: TRBV25-1
CDR3: CATSPPGSSYGYTF
DNA: TGTGCCACCAGTCCCCCAGGGAGTAGCTATGGCTACACCTTC

J: TRBJ2-1
D: TRBD1
size: few
V: TRBV4-3
CDR3: CASSQDLEQGAIREQFF
DNA: TGCGCCAGCAGCCAAGACTTGGAACAGGGGGCGATACGTGAGCAGTTCTTC

J: TRBJ1-2
D: NA
size: NA
V: TRBV7-2
CDR3: CASSLDFPQASSAGYTF
DNA: TGTGCCAGCAGCTTAGACTTCCCACAGGCCTCTTCGGCTGGCTACACCTTC

J: TRBJ2-3
D: NA
size: NA
V: TRBV27
CDR3: CASGERSFSTDTQYF
DNA: TGTGCCAGCGGGGAAAGGAGTTTTAGCACAGATACGCAGTATTTT

J: TRBJ1-1
D: NA
size: NA
V: TRBV11-3
CDR3: CASSLGTGPHEAFF
DNA: TGTGCCAGCAGCTTAGGAACGGGGCCCCATGAAGCTTTCTTT

J: TRBJ2-3
D: NA
size: NA
V: TRBV6-5
CDR3: CASSYSGGQGTDTQYF
DNA: TGTGCCAGCAGTTACTCCGGTGGCCAGGGCACAGATACGCAGTATTTT

J: TRBJ1-5
D: NA
size: NA
V: TRBV2
CDR3: CASSVSRNQPQHF
DNA: TGTGCCAGCAGTGTCTCCCGTAATCAGCCCCAGCATTTT